This T cell receptor beta chain was captured in a study of control samples from healthy donors and cancer patients. Clones were read by immunoSEQ multiplex PCR, and TCRdb kept only the in-frame ones, dropping some. The sample lists about 150,000 clones, under 90% seen once, with more than 4% in the top ten. V was cut by 0 bases and J by 0 bases, with 15 bases left in between. The V gene's germline CDR1 is SQVTM and CDR2 ANQGSEA. The CDR3 sequence is 18 residues long. The sample consisted of blood. The V and J genes are TRBV29-1 and TRBJ2-6; tentatively, D is TRBD2 (5 bases). The TCR was taken from a man between 25 and 39 years old in good health. CDR3 nucleotide sequence: TGCAGCGTTGAAGAGATGGCGAAGAGGGCCTCTGGGGCCAACGTCCTGACTTTC. Protein product: CSVEEMAKRASGANVLTF.